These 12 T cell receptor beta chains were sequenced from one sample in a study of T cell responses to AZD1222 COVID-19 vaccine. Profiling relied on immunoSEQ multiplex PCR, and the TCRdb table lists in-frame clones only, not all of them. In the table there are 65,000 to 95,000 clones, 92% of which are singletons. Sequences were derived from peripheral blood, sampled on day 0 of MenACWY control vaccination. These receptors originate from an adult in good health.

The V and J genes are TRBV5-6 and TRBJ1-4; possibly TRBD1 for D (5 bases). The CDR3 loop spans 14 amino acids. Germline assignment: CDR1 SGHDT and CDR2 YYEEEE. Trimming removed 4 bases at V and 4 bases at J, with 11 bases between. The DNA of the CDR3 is TGTGCCAGCAGCCCCCAGGGAAATAATGAAAAACTGTTTTTT. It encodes CASSPQGNNEKLFF.

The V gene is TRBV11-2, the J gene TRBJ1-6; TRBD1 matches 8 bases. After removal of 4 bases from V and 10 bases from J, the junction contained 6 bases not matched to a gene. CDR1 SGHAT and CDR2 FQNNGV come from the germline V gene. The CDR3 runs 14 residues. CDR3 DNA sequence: TGTGCCAGCAGCTACACAGGGGGTCGCTCACCCCTCCACTTT. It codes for CASSYTGGRSPLHF.

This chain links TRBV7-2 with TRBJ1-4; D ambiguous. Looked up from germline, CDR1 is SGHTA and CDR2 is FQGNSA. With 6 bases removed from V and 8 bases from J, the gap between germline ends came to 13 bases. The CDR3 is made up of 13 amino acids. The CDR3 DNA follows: TGTGCCAGCAGTCGAGGCGCCGGGGAAAAACTGTTTTTT. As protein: CASSRGAGEKLFF.

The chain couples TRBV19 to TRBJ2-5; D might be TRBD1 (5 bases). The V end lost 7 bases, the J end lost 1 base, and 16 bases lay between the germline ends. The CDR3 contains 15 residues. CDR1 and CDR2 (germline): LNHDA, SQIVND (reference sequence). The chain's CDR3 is CASKPRAGIQETQYF. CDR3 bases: TGTGCCAGTAAGCCCCGCGCAGGGATCCAAGAGACCCAGTACTTC.

The CDR3 protein is CASSAPPGTANTGELFF. CDR3 nucleotide sequence: TGTGCCAGCAGCGCCCCTCCCGGGACAGCGAACACCGGGGAGCTGTTTTTT. This sequence joins TRBV9 and TRBJ2-2; 7 bases are shared with TRBD1. Unmatched junction bases numbered 8, after V lost 3 bases and J lost 0 bases. This CDR3 comprises 17 residues. Germline CDR1 SGDLS, CDR2 YYNGEE.

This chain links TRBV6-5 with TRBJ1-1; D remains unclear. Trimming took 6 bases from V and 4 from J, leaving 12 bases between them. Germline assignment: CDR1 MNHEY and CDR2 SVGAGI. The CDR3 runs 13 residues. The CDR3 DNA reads TGTGCCAGCAGCCTGCTGCGTGGCACTGAAGCTTTCTTT. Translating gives CASSLLRGTEAFF.

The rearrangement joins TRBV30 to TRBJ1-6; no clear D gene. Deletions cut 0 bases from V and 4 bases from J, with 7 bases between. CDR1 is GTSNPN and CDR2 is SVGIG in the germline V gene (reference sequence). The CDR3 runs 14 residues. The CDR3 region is CAWSVRPYNSPLHF. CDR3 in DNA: TGTGCCTGGAGTGTACGACCATATAATTCACCCCTCCACTTT.

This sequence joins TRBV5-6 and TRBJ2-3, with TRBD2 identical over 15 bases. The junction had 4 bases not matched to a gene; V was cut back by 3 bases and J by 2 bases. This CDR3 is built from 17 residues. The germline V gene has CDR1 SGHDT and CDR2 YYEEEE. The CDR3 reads CASSSWTSGGVTDTQYF. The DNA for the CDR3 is TGTGCCAGCAGCTCGTGGACTAGCGGGGGGGTCACAGATACGCAGTATTTT.

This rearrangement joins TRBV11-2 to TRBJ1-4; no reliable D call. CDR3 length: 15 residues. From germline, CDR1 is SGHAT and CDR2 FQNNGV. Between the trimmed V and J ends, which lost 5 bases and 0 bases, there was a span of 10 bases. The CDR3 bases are TGTGCCAGCAGCCCAAGACCGGCAACTAATGAAAAACTGTTTTTT. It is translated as CASSPRPATNEKLFF.

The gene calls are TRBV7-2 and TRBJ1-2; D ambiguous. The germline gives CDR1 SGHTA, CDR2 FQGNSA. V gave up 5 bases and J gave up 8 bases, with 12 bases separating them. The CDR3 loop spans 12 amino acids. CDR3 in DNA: TGTGCCAGCAGCCCCGTTTTCGGGGGCTACACCTTC. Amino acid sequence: CASSPVFGGYTF.

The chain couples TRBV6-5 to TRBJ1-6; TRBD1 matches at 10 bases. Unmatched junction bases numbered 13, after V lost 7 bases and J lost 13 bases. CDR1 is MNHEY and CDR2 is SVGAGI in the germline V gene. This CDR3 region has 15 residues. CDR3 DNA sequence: TGTGCCAGCAACCAAGGGACAGGGGAAAGATCGCCCCTCCACTTT. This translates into CASNQGTGERSPLHF.

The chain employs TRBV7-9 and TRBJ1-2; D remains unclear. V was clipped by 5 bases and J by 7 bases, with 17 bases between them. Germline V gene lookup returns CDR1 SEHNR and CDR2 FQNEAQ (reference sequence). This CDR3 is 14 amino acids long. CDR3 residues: CASSDPAGSGGYTF. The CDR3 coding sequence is TGTGCCAGCAGCGATCCGGCAGGCTCAGGTGGCTACACCTTC.